The rows below give T cell receptor beta chains drawn from one sample of a study of blood T cells in healthy people across ages. TCRdb processed the 5' RACE reads anew with MiXCR; each CDR3 protein has one entry. This sample has around 1,600,000 distinct CDR3 sequences, with about 45% found just once. The specimen sequenced was blood. The receptor source for this set is a woman aged 18-30 years in good health. Both conserved end residues are trimmed from each CDR3.

V gene	CDR3 length	J gene	CDR3 protein
TRBV2	11	TRBJ1-4	ASSDYQGEKLF
TRBV12-3/TRBV12-4	13	TRBJ2-7	ASSKARGGGYEQY
TRBV6-6	9	TRBJ2-1	ASSIRDEQF
TRBV24-1	16	TRBJ2-1	ATSDLRAGGSSYNEQF
TRBV3-1	12	TRBJ2-5	ASSQGRVRETQY
TRBV7-2	13	TRBJ2-3	ASSSSGSRTDTQY
TRBV3-1	13	TRBJ2-3	ASSQVAGRAGTQY
TRBV11-2	14	TRBJ2-1	ASRVAAGGPYNEQF
TRBV20-1	13	TRBJ1-5	SARPGQGWYQPQH
TRBV6-2/TRBV6-3	17	TRBJ2-3	ASRLLLAGGTPSTDTQY
TRBV27	11	TRBJ2-7	ASGGGLYNEQY
TRBV4-3	16	TRBJ1-3	ASSLRSGLPASGNTIY
TRBV28	13	TRBJ1-1	ASGFTQPGGTEAF
TRBV12-3/TRBV12-4	11	TRBJ1-2	ASKGAAHYGYT
TRBV20-1	14	TRBJ1-5	SASSFSKTGHQPQH
TRBV5-6	15	TRBJ2-3	ASSVRVVGQTTDTQY
TRBV7-9	13	TRBJ2-3	ASSLPGSSTDTQY
TRBV20-1	14	TRBJ2-1	SARGRLAGSYNEQF
TRBV4-1	13	TRBJ1-1	ASSQPTAGDTEAF
TRBV12-3/TRBV12-4	10	TRBJ2-7	ASSLDLLEQY
TRBV5-6	15	TRBJ2-3	ASSPLSFGKGSDTQY
TRBV6-2/TRBV6-3	14	TRBJ2-7	ASTNGARSLSYEQY
TRBV12-3/TRBV12-4	10	TRBJ2-1	ASSLELDEQF
TRBV11-2	11	TRBJ2-1	ASSQGGINEQF
TRBV4-2	15	TRBJ2-1	ASSQVGLAGVGNEQF